The T cell receptor beta chain under discussion was sequenced for a study of response to subunit inactivated influenza vaccine. This clonotype was detected ten times or more. Germline assignment: CDR1 SGHRS and CDR2 YFSETQ. V was trimmed by 5 bases and J by 1 base, leaving 9 bases between them. This CDR3 spans 13 amino acids. TCRdb re-called the RT-PCR reads through MiXCR, storing one row per CDR3 protein. Of over 450,000 distinct CDR3 sequences detected, 10% to 15% appear once; the ten largest clones hold about 12%. The sequencing here drew on PBMCs from blood, taken 40 to 50 days after vaccination. V gene TRBV5-1 combines with J gene TRBJ1-1, with no clear D. This TCR came from a man in his fifties who received an inactivated influenza vaccine. The CDR3 bases are TGCGCCAGCAGGGAGGGATCGAACACTGAAGCTTTCTTT. Protein product: CASREGSNTEAFF.